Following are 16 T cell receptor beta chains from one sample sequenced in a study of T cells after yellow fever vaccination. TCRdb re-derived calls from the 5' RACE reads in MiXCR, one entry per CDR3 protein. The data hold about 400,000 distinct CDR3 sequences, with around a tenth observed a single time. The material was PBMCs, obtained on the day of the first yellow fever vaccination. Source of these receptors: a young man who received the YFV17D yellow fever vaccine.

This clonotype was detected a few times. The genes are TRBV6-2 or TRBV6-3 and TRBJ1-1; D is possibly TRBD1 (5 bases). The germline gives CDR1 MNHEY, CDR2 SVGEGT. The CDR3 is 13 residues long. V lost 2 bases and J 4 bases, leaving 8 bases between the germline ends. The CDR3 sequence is CASSYNGGTEAFF. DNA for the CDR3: TGTGCCAGCAGTTACAACGGGGGCACTGAAGCTTTCTTT.

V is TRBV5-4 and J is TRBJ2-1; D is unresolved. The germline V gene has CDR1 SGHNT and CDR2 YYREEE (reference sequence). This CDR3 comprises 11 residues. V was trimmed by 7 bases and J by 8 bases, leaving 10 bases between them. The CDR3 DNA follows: TGTGCCAGCCGGTCGCAGGATGAGCAGTTCTTC. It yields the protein CASRSQDEQFF. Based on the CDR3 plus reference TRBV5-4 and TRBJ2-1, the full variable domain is ETGVTQSPTHLIKTRGQQVTLRCSSQSGHNTVSWYQQALGQGPQFIFQYYREEENGRGNFPPRFSGLQFPNYSSELNVNALELDDSALYLCASRSQDEQFFGPGTRLTVL.

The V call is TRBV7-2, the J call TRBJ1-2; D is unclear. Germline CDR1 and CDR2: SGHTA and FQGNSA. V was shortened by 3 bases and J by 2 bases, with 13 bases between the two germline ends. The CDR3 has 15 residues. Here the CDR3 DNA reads TGTGCCAGCAGCTTGGGGTTGGGTCAGAACTATGGCTACACCTTC. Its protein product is CASSLGLGQNYGYTF.

The CDR3 DNA is TGTGCCAGCAGGGTTTCCGGGTACGAGCAGTACTTC. It specifies CASRVSGYEQYF. The rearrangement joins TRBV12-3 or TRBV12-4 to TRBJ2-7; D not certain. Trimming cost V 6 bases and J 4 bases, with 10 bases left between them. The CDR3 is made up of 12 amino acids.

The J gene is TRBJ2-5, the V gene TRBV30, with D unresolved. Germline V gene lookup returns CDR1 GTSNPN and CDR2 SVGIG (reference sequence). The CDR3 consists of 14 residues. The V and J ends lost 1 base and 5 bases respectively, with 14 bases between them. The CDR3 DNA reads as TGTGCCTGGAGTGGCGCAGTGGGTGCTGAGACCCAGTACTTC. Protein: CAWSGAVGAETQYF. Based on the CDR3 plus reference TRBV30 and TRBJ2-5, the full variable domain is SQTIHQWPATLVQPVGSPLSLECTVEGTSNPNLYWYRQAAGRGLQLLFYSVGIGQISSEVPQNLSASRPQDRQFILSSKKLLLSDSGFYLCAWSGAVGAETQYFGPGTRLLVL.

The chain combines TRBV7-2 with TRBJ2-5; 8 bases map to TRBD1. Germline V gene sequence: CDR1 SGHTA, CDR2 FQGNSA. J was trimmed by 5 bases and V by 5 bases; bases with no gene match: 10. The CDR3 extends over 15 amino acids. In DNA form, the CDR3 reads TGTGCCAGCAGCAGCAGAGACAGGGGCTTGGAGACCCAGTACTTC. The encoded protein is CASSSRDRGLETQYF.

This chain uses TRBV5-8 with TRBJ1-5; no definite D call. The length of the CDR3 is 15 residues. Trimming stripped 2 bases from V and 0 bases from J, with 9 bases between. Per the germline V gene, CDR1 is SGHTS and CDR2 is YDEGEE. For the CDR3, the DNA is TGTGCCAGCAGCTTCGAGGGCTATAGCAATCAGCCCCAGCATTTT. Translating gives CASSFEGYSNQPQHF.

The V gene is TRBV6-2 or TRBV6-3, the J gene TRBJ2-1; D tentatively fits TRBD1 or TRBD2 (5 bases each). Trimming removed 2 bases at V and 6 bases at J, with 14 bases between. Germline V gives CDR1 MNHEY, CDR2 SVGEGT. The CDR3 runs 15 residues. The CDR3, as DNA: TGTGCCAGCAGTTACCCCGGGGCCGAGGGCAATGAGCAGTTCTTC. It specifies CASSYPGAEGNEQFF.

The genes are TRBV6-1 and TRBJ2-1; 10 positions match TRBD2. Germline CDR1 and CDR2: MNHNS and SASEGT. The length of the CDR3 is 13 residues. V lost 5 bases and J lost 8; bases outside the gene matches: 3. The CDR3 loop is CASSPSGGDEQFF. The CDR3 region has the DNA TGTGCCAGCAGTCCGAGCGGGGGGGATGAGCAGTTCTTC.

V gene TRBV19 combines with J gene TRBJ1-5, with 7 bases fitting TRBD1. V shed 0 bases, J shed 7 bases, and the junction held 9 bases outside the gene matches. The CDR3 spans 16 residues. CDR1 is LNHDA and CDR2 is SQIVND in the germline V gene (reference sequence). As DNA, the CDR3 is TGTGCCAGTAGTATAGATCAAAGGGGGCTCCGCCAGCCCCAGCATTTT. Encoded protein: CASSIDQRGLRQPQHF.

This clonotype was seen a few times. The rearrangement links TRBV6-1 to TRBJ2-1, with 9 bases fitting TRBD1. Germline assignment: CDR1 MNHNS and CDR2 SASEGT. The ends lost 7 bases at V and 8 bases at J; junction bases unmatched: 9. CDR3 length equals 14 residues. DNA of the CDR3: TGTGCCAGCAAACCGGGACAGGGCAACGATGAGCAGTTCTTC. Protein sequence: CASKPGQGNDEQFF.

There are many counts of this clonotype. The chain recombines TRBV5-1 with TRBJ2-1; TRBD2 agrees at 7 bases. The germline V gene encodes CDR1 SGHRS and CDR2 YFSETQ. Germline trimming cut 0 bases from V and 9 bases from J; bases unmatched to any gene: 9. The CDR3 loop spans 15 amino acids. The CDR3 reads CASSLVPGLRSEQFF. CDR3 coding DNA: TGCGCCAGCAGCTTGGTCCCGGGACTAAGGAGTGAGCAGTTCTTC.

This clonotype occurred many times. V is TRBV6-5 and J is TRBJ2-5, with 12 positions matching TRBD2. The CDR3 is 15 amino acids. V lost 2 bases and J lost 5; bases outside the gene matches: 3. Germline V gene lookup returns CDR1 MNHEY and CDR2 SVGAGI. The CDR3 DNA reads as TGTGCCAGCAGTTACACTAGCGGGGGGCCTGAGACCCAGTACTTC. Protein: CASSYTSGGPETQYF.

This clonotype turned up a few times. The CDR3 DNA reads as TGCAGTGCTAGAGCTCTCCCTAGCGCTGAAGCTTTCTTT. It yields the protein CSARALPSAEAFF. This chain connects TRBV20-1 to TRBJ1-1, with no clear D. From germline, CDR1 is DFQATT and CDR2 SNEGSKA (reference sequence). The CDR3 loop spans 13 amino acids. Trimming removed 1 base from V and 6 bases from J, with 12 bases in between.

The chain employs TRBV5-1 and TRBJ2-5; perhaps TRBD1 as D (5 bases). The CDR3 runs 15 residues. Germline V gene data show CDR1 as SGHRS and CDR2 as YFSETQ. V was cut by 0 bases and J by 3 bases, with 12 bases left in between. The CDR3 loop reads CASSLGSQDKETQYF. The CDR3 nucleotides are TGCGCCAGCAGCTTGGGTAGTCAGGACAAAGAGACCCAGTACTTC. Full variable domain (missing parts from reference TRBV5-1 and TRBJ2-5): KAGVTQTPRYLIKTRGQQVTLSCSPISGHRSVSWYQQTPGQGLQFLFEYFSETQRNKGNFPGRFSGRQFSNSRSEMNVSTLELGDSALYLCASSLGSQDKETQYFGPGTRLLVL.

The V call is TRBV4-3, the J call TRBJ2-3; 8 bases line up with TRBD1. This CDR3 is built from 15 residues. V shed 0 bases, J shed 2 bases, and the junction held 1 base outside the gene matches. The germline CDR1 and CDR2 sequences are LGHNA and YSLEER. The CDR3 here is CASSQEGQDTDTQYF. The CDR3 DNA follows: TGCGCCAGCAGCCAAGAGGGACAGGACACAGATACGCAGTATTTT.